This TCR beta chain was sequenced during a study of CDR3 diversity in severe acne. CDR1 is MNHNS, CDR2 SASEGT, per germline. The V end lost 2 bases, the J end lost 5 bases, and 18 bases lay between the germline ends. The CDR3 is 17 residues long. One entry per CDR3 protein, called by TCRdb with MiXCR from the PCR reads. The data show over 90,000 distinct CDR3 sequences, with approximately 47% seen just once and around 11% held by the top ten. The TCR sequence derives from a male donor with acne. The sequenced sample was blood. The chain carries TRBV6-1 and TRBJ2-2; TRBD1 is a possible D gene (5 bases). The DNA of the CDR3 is TGTGCCAGCAGTGAAAAGCACAGGCTTAGAGAGACCGGGGAGCTGTTTTTT. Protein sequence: CASSEKHRLRETGELFF.